The 9 T cell receptor beta chains listed next were all sequenced from one sample in a study of metastatic and nonmetastatic thyroid tumors. Thyroid surgery took place with no prior treatment in any patient. TCRdb re-analyzed the PCR reads through MiXCR. The table has thousands of clones, roughly a third seen once. Sequencing input: tumor tissue. Receptors originate from a female donor with papillary thyroid cancer or a benign thyroid nodule (not recorded which). Some clones in this sample may be carry-over from other donors' samples.

This clone was picked up a small number of times. The rearrangement joins TRBV28 to TRBJ2-1, with 8 bases matching TRBD2. Losses at the gene ends were 4 bases for V and 10 bases for J; bases not matched to a gene: 15. CDR3 length equals 16 residues. Germline V gives CDR1 MDHEN, CDR2 SYDVKM. The CDR3 reads CASSSRGGRRRWEQFF. CDR3 sequence (DNA): TGTGCCAGCAGTTCGCGCGGCGGGAGGCGTCGGTGGGAGCAGTTCTTC.

This clone came up a few times. Germline is not matched at one junction end, which may reflect a read error. The chain carries TRBV12-3 or TRBV12-4 and TRBJ1-5; no reliable D call. There are 13 residues in the CDR3. CDR3 DNA: TGTTCCAGCAGATCACATGGGAGCCAGCCCCAGCATTTT. Amino acids: CSSRSHGSQPQHF.

This clone is categorized as medium-sized. The chain employs TRBV20-1 and TRBJ1-2; no definite D call. The CDR3 spans 16 residues. Germline V lookup: CDR1 DFQATT, CDR2 SNEGSKA (reference sequence). Trimming cost V 0 bases and J 0 bases, with 14 bases left between them. The CDR3 bases are TGCAGTGCTAGAGATGGTTCGTCCTTAGCTAACTATGGCTACACCTTC. It encodes CSARDGSSLANYGYTF.

The rearrangement joins TRBV12-3 or TRBV12-4 to TRBJ1-5; D gene ambiguous. Trimming left V 6 bases short and J 7 bases short, with 13 bases between. The CDR3 extends over 13 amino acids. The CDR3 region is CASSRTRYQPQHF. The CDR3 DNA reads TGTGCCAGCAGCCGGACCAGGTACCAGCCCCAGCATTTT.

This clone was recorded only once. This chain joins TRBV3-1 and TRBJ1-1, with 11 bases aligning to TRBD1. The germline gives CDR1 LGHDT, CDR2 YNNKEL (reference sequence). CDR3 length equals 17 residues. The V and J ends lost 4 bases and 0 bases, in that order; junction bases with no gene match: 7. The CDR3 region is CASSPHGTGGLNTEAFF. The CDR3 nucleotides are TGTGCCAGCAGCCCCCACGGGACAGGGGGGTTGAACACTGAAGCTTTCTTT. The full variable domain, rest sourced from reference TRBV3-1 and TRBJ1-1, is DTAVSQTPKYLVTQMGNDKSIKCEQNLGHDTMYWYKQDSKKFLKIMFSYNNKELIINETVPNRFSPKSPDKAHLNLHINSLELGDSAVYFCASSPHGTGGLNTEAFFGQGTRLTVV.

This clone was seen more than once but under ten times. The CDR3 sequence: CASSEFCLPSDTQYF. In DNA form, the CDR3 reads TGTGCCAGCAGTGAATTTTGTCTGCCCTCTGATACGCAGTATTTT. This chain joins TRBV2 and TRBJ2-3; D not certain. Germline CDR1 SNHLY, CDR2 FYNNEI. V was clipped by 2 bases and J by 6 bases, with 15 bases between them. CDR3 size: 15 residues.

The chain links TRBV20-1 to TRBJ2-2; 7 bases map to TRBD2. Per the germline V gene, CDR1 is DFQATT and CDR2 is SNEGSKA (reference sequence). The CDR3 spans 16 residues. The trim removed 2 bases at V and 4 bases at J, leaving 10 bases unmatched. The CDR3 region has the DNA TGCAGTGCTAGATCCAGCGGGGCAGGCGGCACCGGGGAGCTGTTTTTT. This gives the protein CSARSSGAGGTGELFF.

The chain has TRBV27 and TRBJ2-1; D may be TRBD1 (5 bases). The CDR3 consists of 15 residues. Per germline, CDR1 MNHEY and CDR2 SMNVEV (reference sequence). V shed 7 bases and J shed 4 bases, with 17 bases lying between them. DNA for the CDR3: TGTGCCAGCACCCTAACACCAAGGGGTTACAATGAGCAGTTCTTC. It yields the protein CASTLTPRGYNEQFF.

V usage is TRBV4-3 and J usage is TRBJ2-6; no firm D call. Between the trimmed V and J ends, which lost 1 base and 3 bases, there was a span of 7 bases. The length of the CDR3 is 15 residues. The germline V gene has CDR1 LGHNA and CDR2 YSLEER. The CDR3 DNA sequence: TGCGCCAGCAGCCAAGTTGGGGTTGGGGCCAACGTCCTGACTTTC. It yields the protein CASSQVGVGANVLTF.